This TCR beta chain was obtained from a study of blood T cells in healthy people across ages. On the study more broadly: For every two T cells, template switching captured about one barcoded beta molecule. Points from the study as a whole: Naive T cell percentage by flow cytometry tracked strongly with beta diversity.

As regards this clonotype: The antigen remains unidentified.

CDR1 and CDR2 (germline): KGHSH, LQKENI. Deletions cut 4 bases from V and 8 bases from J, with 12 bases between. The CDR3 runs to 14 residues. A second PCR, run for about 7 to 11 cycles, used a sample-barcoded 5' primer plus a J-beta primer mix. Each cDNA molecule, via a template-switch adaptor with 12 random nucleotides, was tagged. TCRdb used MiXCR to reprocess the 5' RACE reads, holding one entry per CDR3 protein. The table has some 670,000 distinct CDR3 sequences, 52% seen once. The V and J genes are TRBV18 and TRBJ1-6; a weak D match, TRBD1 (5 bases). This clonotype was sampled from a woman aged 80 or over in good health. What was sequenced was blood. The CDR3 spells CASSRTSGDSPLHF. The DNA of the CDR3 is TGTGCCAGCTCACGGACATCGGGGGATTCACCCCTCCACTTT.